These 17 T cell receptor beta chains share one sample of origin, sequenced in a study of radiotherapy plus CTLA-4 blockade in lung cancer. Assay used: immunoSEQ multiplex PCR; TCRdb lists only in-frame clones, some missing. Of approximately 110,000 clones in the sample, roughly 86% were seen once. This sample comprised peripheral blood, obtained from a patient treated with radiotherapy plus ipilimumab. The receptors stem from a human donor with non-small cell lung cancer that progressed on radiotherapy plus ipilimumab. Some clones in this sample may be carry-over from other donors' samples.

The chain uses TRBV7-5 and TRBJ1-6. TRBV7-5 has pseudogene status. This CDR3 is 18 amino acids long. The CDR3 spells CARSFGFQAGRHNSPLHF. The CDR3 nucleotides are TGTGCCAGAAGCTTCGGCTTCCAAGCGGGACGGCATAATTCACCCCTCCACTTT.

The V and J genes are TRBV5-1 and TRBJ2-7; D is undetermined. The CDR3 runs 12 residues. The germline CDR1 and CDR2 sequences are SGHRS and YFSETQ. V lost 5 bases and J 0 bases, leaving 6 bases between the germline ends. In DNA form, the CDR3 reads TGCGCCAGCAGTTCTAGCTCCTACGAGCAGTACTTC. Translated: CASSSSSYEQYF.

The chain recombines TRBV9 with TRBJ1-2; 9 bases fit TRBD1. CDR3 length: 16 residues. J lost 4 bases, V lost 2 bases, and 9 bases had no gene match. Per the germline V gene, CDR1 is SGDLS and CDR2 is YYNGEE. CDR3 amino acids: CASSVSVGTGFYGYTF. CDR3 sequence (DNA): TGTGCCAGCAGCGTTTCTGTGGGGACAGGGTTCTATGGCTACACCTTC. The full variable domain, rest sourced from reference TRBV9 and TRBJ1-2, is DSGVTQTPKHLITATGQRVTLRCSPRSGDLSVYWYQQSLDQGLQFLIQYYNGEERAKGNILERFSAQQFPDLHSELNLSSLELGDSALYFCASSVSVGTGFYGYTFGSGTRLTVV.

The V gene is TRBV5-6, the J gene TRBJ2-5, with a weak D call TRBD2 (6 bases). This CDR3 is built from 15 residues. Trimming left V 1 base short and J 4 bases short, with 14 bases between. CDR1 is SGHDT and CDR2 is YYEEEE in the germline V gene. Here the CDR3 reads CASSLYWVGGETQYF. Here the CDR3 DNA reads TGTGCCAGCAGCTTGTATTGGGTGGGAGGAGAGACCCAGTACTTC. Based on the CDR3 plus reference TRBV5-6 and TRBJ2-5, the full variable domain is DAGVTQSPTHLIKTRGQQVTLRCSPKSGHDTVSWYQQALGQGPQFIFQYYEEEERQRGNFPDRFSGHQFPNYSSELNVNALLLGDSALYLCASSLYWVGGETQYFGPGTRLLVL.

The gene calls are TRBV7-9 and TRBJ1-1; 8 bases line up with TRBD1. This CDR3 contains 16 residues. V shed 5 bases and J 0 bases; nucleotides not matched to a gene: 8. The V gene's germline CDR1 is SEHNR and CDR2 FQNEAQ (reference sequence). The chain's CDR3 is CASSPGPGGMNTEAFF. The CDR3 DNA reads TGTGCCAGCAGCCCCGGGCCAGGGGGCATGAACACTGAAGCTTTCTTT.

V and J are TRBV2 and TRBJ2-5, with 7 bases lining up with TRBD2. The CDR3 sequence is 12 residues long. The germline V gene encodes CDR1 SNHLY and CDR2 FYNNEI. Trimming cost V 4 bases and J 5 bases; bases outside gene matches: 1. The CDR3 is CASSVGGETQYF. CDR3 sequence (DNA): TGTGCCAGCAGTGTGGGGGGGGAGACCCAGTACTTC.

The rearrangement links TRBV10-3 to TRBJ1-1; TRBD1 aligns across 7 bases. The germline V gene has CDR1 ENHRY and CDR2 SYGVKD. J lost 5 bases, V lost 7 bases, and 13 bases had no gene match. The CDR3 covers 15 residues. CDR3 DNA: TGTGCCATCAAAGGGCTAGACAGGGCGGGGACTGAAGCTTTCTTT. This sequence encodes CAIKGLDRAGTEAFF.

This clone was counted only a few times. The chain combines TRBV27 with TRBJ1-1, with D tentatively TRBD1 (5 bases). The germline V gene encodes CDR1 MNHEY and CDR2 SMNVEV (reference sequence). The CDR3 covers 14 residues. The V end was cut by 0 bases, the J end by 1 base, with 6 bases between. CDR3 protein: CASSLSQGNTEAFF. Here the CDR3 DNA reads TGTGCCAGCAGTTTATCTCAGGGGAACACTGAAGCTTTCTTT.

The V and J genes are TRBV4-3 and TRBJ1-4; D is uncertain. The V end was cut by 0 bases, the J end by 4 bases, with 6 bases between. CDR3 length: 14 residues. CDR1 is LGHNA, CDR2 YSLEER, per germline. CDR3 amino acids: CASSQDRLNEKLFF. CDR3 DNA sequence: TGCGCCAGCAGCCAAGATCGACTTAATGAAAAACTGTTTTTT.

The rearrangement links TRBV4-1 to TRBJ2-5; D is uncertain. CDR3 length equals 13 residues. The V and J ends lost 4 bases and 7 bases respectively, with 13 bases between them. Per the germline V gene, CDR1 is MGHRA and CDR2 is YSYEKL. The CDR3 DNA sequence: TGCGCCAGCAGCCGGATAAGCTTAGGGACCCAGTACTTC. As protein: CASSRISLGTQYF.

The CDR3 coding sequence is TGTGCCAGCAGTACCGGGGCCTACTATGGCTACACCTTC. Translating it yields CASSTGAYYGYTF. The J gene is TRBJ1-2, the V gene TRBV27, with a tentative D call TRBD1 (5 bases). Trimming left V 5 bases short and J 3 bases short, with 10 bases between. Germline V gene lookup returns CDR1 MNHEY and CDR2 SMNVEV (reference sequence). The CDR3 is 13 amino acids.

The chain employs TRBV5-1 and TRBJ2-5, with D maybe TRBD2 (7 bases). Germline CDR1 reads SGHRS; CDR2 reads YFSETQ. V was pared by 2 bases and J by 4 bases, with 12 bases between. The CDR3 runs 14 residues. The CDR3 DNA is TGCGCCAGCAGCTTAGGGGGGGCCCGAGAGACCCAGTACTTC. It codes for CASSLGGARETQYF.

This chain joins TRBV6-1 and TRBJ2-7, with 11 bases identical to TRBD1. The germline CDR1 and CDR2 sequences are MNHNS and SASEGT. J lost 0 bases, V lost 4 bases, and 14 bases had no gene match. This CDR3 comprises 19 residues. CDR3 region: CASSAPGQGVWRASYEQYF. The CDR3 DNA reads as TGTGCCAGCAGTGCCCCGGGACAGGGGGTGTGGCGAGCCTCCTACGAGCAGTACTTC.

The chain carries TRBV19 and TRBJ1-5; D gene uncertain. Between the trimmed V and J ends, which lost 4 bases and 0 bases, there was a span of 4 bases. The CDR3 loop spans 13 amino acids. The germline V gene has CDR1 LNHDA and CDR2 SQIVND (reference sequence). The CDR3 here is CASSTDSNQPQHF. DNA of the CDR3: TGTGCCAGTAGTACGGATAGCAATCAGCCCCAGCATTTT. The variable domain in full, completed from reference TRBV19 and TRBJ1-5, reads DGGITQSPKYLFRKEGQNVTLSCEQNLNHDAMYWYRQDPGQGLRLIYYSQIVNDFQKGDIAEGYSVSREKKESFPLTVTSAQKNPTAFYLCASSTDSNQPQHFGDGTRLSIL.

The chain carries TRBV2 and TRBJ1-1; possibly TRBD1 for D (5 bases). Germline CDR1 SNHLY, CDR2 FYNNEI. The ends were cut back, 4 bases at V and 11 bases at J, with 14 bases in the middle. CDR3 length equals 12 residues. DNA of the CDR3: TGTGCCAGCAGTGTGGGAGACGAGGGGGCTTTCTTT. Its protein product is CASSVGDEGAFF. The variable domain in full, completed from reference TRBV2 and TRBJ1-1, reads EPEVTQTPSHQVTQMGQEVILRCVPISNHLYFYWYRQILGQKVEFLVSFYNNEISEKSEIFDDQFSVERPDGSNFTLKIRSTKLEDSAMYFCASSVGDEGAFFGQGTRLTVV.

The V gene is TRBV11-2, the J gene TRBJ2-7, with TRBD1 as a possible D gene (5 bases). This CDR3 spans 14 amino acids. The V end lost 0 bases, the J end lost 2 bases, and 8 bases lay between the germline ends. Germline CDR1 is SGHAT and CDR2 is FQNNGV. CDR3 residues: CASSLDPGPYEQYF. The CDR3 DNA is TGTGCCAGCAGCTTAGATCCAGGGCCCTACGAGCAGTACTTC.

This rearrangement joins TRBV27 to TRBJ2-7; TRBD1 matches 11 bases. The length of the CDR3 is 14 residues. Germline V gene lookup returns CDR1 MNHEY and CDR2 SMNVEV (reference sequence). The V and J ends lost 3 bases and 6 bases, in that order; junction bases with no gene match: 4. The CDR3 DNA reads as TGTGCCAGCAGTTTGGGACAGGGGGGGGTCGAGCAGTACTTC. Translated, it gives CASSLGQGGVEQYF.